Shown below are 16 T cell receptor beta chains from a single sample sequenced in a study of tissue T cells after allogeneic stem cell transplantation. Repertoires were generated with immunoSEQ multiplex PCR, while TCRdb's copy carries only in-frame clones and drops some. The sample consists of some 45,000 clones, more than 90% of them appearing once. Sequences were derived from blood, sampled before transplantation. These TCRs come from a woman aged 40 to 75 who later had graft-versus-host disease after an allogeneic stem cell transplant.

The chain is built from TRBV6-5 and TRBJ1-5; tentatively, D is TRBD1 (6 bases). Germline V gene data show CDR1 as MNHEY and CDR2 as SVGAGI. The V end was cut by 6 bases, the J end by 2 bases, with 11 bases between. The CDR3 runs 14 residues. In nucleotides, the CDR3 is TGTGCCAGCAGCGACTCAGGGGGCAATCAGCCCCAGCATTTT. It specifies CASSDSGGNQPQHF.

This chain links TRBV7-2 with TRBJ1-2; D is possibly TRBD1 (5 bases). This CDR3 spans 15 amino acids. V gave up 1 base and J gave up 8 bases, with 17 bases separating them. The germline CDR1 and CDR2 sequences are SGHTA and FQGNSA. The CDR3, as DNA: TGTGCCAGCAGCTTAGACCCCCGGCAGGGAAAGGGCTACACCTTC. Its protein is CASSLDPRQGKGYTF.

The rearrangement links TRBV18 to TRBJ2-1, with 7 bases aligning to TRBD2. CDR1 is KGHSH and CDR2 is LQKENI in the germline V gene. After removal of 2 bases from V and 12 bases from J, the junction contained 7 bases not matched to a gene. This CDR3 has 13 residues. CDR3 in amino acids: CASSPGTIVGQFF. CDR3 DNA sequence: TGTGCCAGCTCACCAGGGACTATCGTGGGGCAGTTCTTC.

The genes are TRBV12-3 or TRBV12-4 and TRBJ1-2; D remains unclear. Trimming left V 2 bases short and J 4 bases short, with 8 bases between. CDR3 size: 13 residues. CDR3 region: CASSLRGGYGYTF. DNA for the CDR3: TGTGCCAGCAGTTTACGTGGTGGCTATGGCTACACCTTC.

The V call is TRBV4-3, the J call TRBJ1-1, with no clear D. This CDR3 is built from 14 residues. V was cut by 0 bases and J by 3 bases, with 8 bases left in between. Germline V CDR1 and CDR2: LGHNA, YSLEER. CDR3 residues: CASSQDPRDTEAFF. The DNA for the CDR3 is TGCGCCAGCAGCCAAGATCCGCGAGACACTGAAGCTTTCTTT.

CDR3 protein: CASSQPGGVRFF. In DNA form, the CDR3 reads TGCGCCAGCAGCCAACCTGGGGGGGTTCGGTTCTTC. This rearrangement joins TRBV4-1 to TRBJ2-1; 7 nucleotides match TRBD2. J lost 15 bases, V lost 2 bases, and 7 bases had no gene match. Germline V gene lookup returns CDR1 MGHRA and CDR2 YSYEKL. The CDR3 runs 12 residues.

The chain uses TRBV9 and TRBJ2-7, with TRBD1 matching 9 bases. This CDR3 contains 16 residues. The V and J ends lost 3 bases and 3 bases, in that order; junction bases with no gene match: 10. Germline V gene lookup returns CDR1 SGDLS and CDR2 YYNGEE. In DNA form, the CDR3 reads TGTGCCAGCAGCGGATCTCCCGGGACAGGGTTCTACGAGCAGTACTTC. Translation: CASSGSPGTGFYEQYF.

J is TRBJ2-3 and V is TRBV5-5; D is perhaps TRBD1 (6 bases). The CDR3 sequence is 14 residues long. The V end lost 5 bases, the J end lost 10 bases, and 20 bases lay between the germline ends. The germline CDR1 and CDR2 sequences are SGHKS and YYEKEE (reference sequence). CDR3 coding DNA: TGTGCCAGCAGAACCGGGACATCTCTGGGAGCGCAGTATTTT. It specifies CASRTGTSLGAQYF.

This clone was picked up a small number of times. V is TRBV5-1 and J is TRBJ1-1, with 7 bases matching TRBD1. With 4 bases clipped from V and 1 base from J, the junction kept 13 bases outside the gene matches. CDR3 size: 17 residues. The V gene's germline CDR1 is SGHRS and CDR2 YFSETQ. The CDR3: CASSRGQADLRNTEAFF. Here the CDR3 DNA reads TGCGCCAGCAGCCGCGGACAGGCAGATCTTCGGAACACTGAAGCTTTCTTT. Full variable domain (remainder filled in from reference TRBV5-1 and TRBJ1-1): KAGVTQTPRYLIKTRGQQVTLSCSPISGHRSVSWYQQTPGQGLQFLFEYFSETQRNKGNFPGRFSGRQFSNSRSEMNVSTLELGDSALYLCASSRGQADLRNTEAFFGQGTRLTVV.

The chain has TRBV21-1 and TRBJ1-4; the table's D call, TRBD1, has no DNA check behind it. TRBV21-1 is a documented pseudogene. This CDR3 is built from 18 residues. The chain's CDR3 is CASSSYRGHSATNEKLFF. The CDR3 nucleotides are TGTGCCAGCAGCTCATATCGGGGACACTCGGCAACTAATGAAAAACTGTTTTTT.

This sequence joins TRBV5-1 and TRBJ2-4; D is possibly TRBD1 (6 bases). CDR3 size: 18 residues. Germline V gene sequence: CDR1 SGHRS, CDR2 YFSETQ. Trimming removed 4 bases at V and 0 bases at J, with 20 bases between. This CDR3 is CASSNLGVGALAKNIQYF. DNA for the CDR3: TGCGCCAGCAGCAATCTAGGTGTGGGGGCCCTAGCCAAAAACATTCAGTACTTC. Full variable domain (remainder filled in from reference TRBV5-1 and TRBJ2-4): KAGVTQTPRYLIKTRGQQVTLSCSPISGHRSVSWYQQTPGQGLQFLFEYFSETQRNKGNFPGRFSGRQFSNSRSEMNVSTLELGDSALYLCASSNLGVGALAKNIQYFGAGTRLSVL.

This rearrangement joins TRBV18 to TRBJ2-5; D unclear. Germline V gene lookup returns CDR1 KGHSH and CDR2 LQKENI. V lost 3 bases, J lost 5 bases, and 19 bases lay in between. The CDR3 totals 16 residues. The CDR3, as DNA: TGTGCCAGCTCACCGTCGGAGCTGAATGGGATGGAGACCCAGTACTTC. Translation gives CASSPSELNGMETQYF. The full variable domain, with the rest looked up from reference TRBV18 and TRBJ2-5, is NAGVMQNPRHLVRRRGQEARLRCSPMKGHSHVYWYRQLPEEGLKFMVYLQKENIIDESGMPKERFSAEFPKEGPSILRIQQVVRGDSAAYFCASSPSELNGMETQYFGPGTRLLVL.

This clone was found once. The rearrangement links TRBV5-8 to TRBJ2-1; possibly TRBD1 for D (6 bases). V was shortened by 4 bases and J by 4 bases, with 15 bases between the two germline ends. Germline lookup yields CDR1 SGHTS and CDR2 YDEGEE. The CDR3 runs 15 residues. The CDR3 DNA reads as TGTGCCAGCAGCCGAAAAGGACAGCTTTACAATGAGCAGTTCTTC. This codes for CASSRKGQLYNEQFF.

The gene calls are TRBV5-6 and TRBJ2-7, with 9 bases identical to TRBD1. This CDR3 has 14 residues. Looked up from germline, CDR1 is SGHDT and CDR2 is YYEEEE. Trimming removed 4 bases from V and 5 bases from J; junction bases left unmatched: 7. The CDR3 bases are TGTGCCAGCAGCAAGGGACAGGGTTACGACGAGCAGTACTTC. It translates to CASSKGQGYDEQYF.

The chain combines TRBV19 with TRBJ1-1, with 8 nucleotides matching TRBD1. The CDR3 is 15 amino acids. Germline CDR1 LNHDA, CDR2 SQIVND (reference sequence). V gave up 7 bases and J gave up 1 base; unmatched junction bases: 8. CDR3 coding DNA: TGTGCCAGTAACAAGCCGGGACAGGCGAACACTGAAGCTTTCTTT. Amino acid sequence: CASNKPGQANTEAFF.

The chain recombines TRBV6-2 or TRBV6-3 with TRBJ1-6, with D possibly TRBD1 on 5 matching bases. V was trimmed by 5 bases and J by 0 bases, leaving 14 bases between them. Germline CDR1 and CDR2: MNHEY and SVGEGT. The length of the CDR3 is 17 residues. CDR3 DNA: TGTGCCAGCAGTCACTATCGGGGGAACTCCTATAATTCACCCCTCCACTTT. Translating it yields CASSHYRGNSYNSPLHF.